This is a list of T cell receptor beta chains from one sample in a study of blood T cells in healthy people across ages. TCRdb analysed the 5' RACE reads with MiXCR anew, one entry per CDR3 protein. The table shows more than 1 million distinct CDR3 sequences, with more than 35% occurring only once. The source material was blood. All receptors come from a woman in her sixties or seventies in good health. Each CDR3 is given with its conserved first and last residue. The order of the fields is V gene, CDR3 length, CDR3 protein.

v_call: TRBV2
cdr3_length: 15
cdr3_aa: CASSNSGLWQETQYF

v_call: TRBV6-5
cdr3_length: 12
cdr3_aa: CASRDITDTQYF

v_call: TRBV28
cdr3_length: 15
cdr3_aa: CASTLGTSVSYEQYF

v_call: TRBV6-6
cdr3_length: 15
cdr3_aa: CASSDINRGRYGYTF

v_call: TRBV10-2
cdr3_length: 14
cdr3_aa: CASRSSGTQETQYF

v_call: TRBV27
cdr3_length: 15
cdr3_aa: CASSFRGSATYEQYF

v_call: TRBV12-3/TRBV12-4
cdr3_length: 14
cdr3_aa: CASSLMREGETQYF

v_call: TRBV10-2
cdr3_length: 16
cdr3_aa: CASSIKGTSGYNEQFF

v_call: TRBV2
cdr3_length: 15
cdr3_aa: CASRDSSGTYNEQFF

v_call: TRBV6-6
cdr3_length: 13
cdr3_aa: CASRLDRNTEAFF

v_call: TRBV6-5
cdr3_length: 18
cdr3_aa: CASSYSTRGLAGGDEQFF

v_call: TRBV5-1
cdr3_length: 15
cdr3_aa: CASSHTSGTNNEQFF

v_call: TRBV9
cdr3_length: 15
cdr3_aa: CASSVGLGGSYEQYF

v_call: TRBV24-1
cdr3_length: 14
cdr3_aa: CATSDFERSYEQYF

v_call: TRBV6-2/TRBV6-3
cdr3_length: 15
cdr3_aa: CASSVLAGGSYEQYF

v_call: TRBV10-3
cdr3_length: 15
cdr3_aa: CAISDELAVSYEQYF

v_call: TRBV20-1
cdr3_length: 15
cdr3_aa: CSASPGQGAHQPQHF

v_call: TRBV18
cdr3_length: 14
cdr3_aa: CASSPAGTGDEQYF

v_call: TRBV29-1
cdr3_length: 12
cdr3_aa: CSAGRNSYEQYF

v_call: TRBV5-1
cdr3_length: 16
cdr3_aa: CASSPTSGSAYNEQFF

v_call: TRBV3-1
cdr3_length: 15
cdr3_aa: CASSQGTGKQETQYF

v_call: TRBV28
cdr3_length: 16
cdr3_aa: CASSFGVRVSNYEQYF

v_call: TRBV5-1
cdr3_length: 16
cdr3_aa: CASSSGGELISYEQYF

v_call: TRBV9
cdr3_length: 16
cdr3_aa: CASSVDGRGANEKLFF

v_call: TRBV18
cdr3_length: 15
cdr3_aa: CASSPEGTVQETQYF

v_call: TRBV6-2/TRBV6-3
cdr3_length: 15
cdr3_aa: CASIPGLASSYEQYF

v_call: TRBV5-1
cdr3_length: 14
cdr3_aa: CASSPGQGEETQYF

v_call: TRBV14
cdr3_length: 15
cdr3_aa: CASSRTSGSGDEQYF

v_call: TRBV6-4
cdr3_length: 16
cdr3_aa: CASSALAGTINTEAFF

v_call: TRBV6-5
cdr3_length: 13
cdr3_aa: CASGELSYNEQFF

v_call: TRBV6-6
cdr3_length: 16
cdr3_aa: CASSYRGTASTDTQYF

v_call: TRBV27
cdr3_length: 18
cdr3_aa: CASSSYPSGRVPYYEQYF